The 30 T cell receptor beta chains given below trace back to one sample, sequenced in a study of cytomegalovirus exposure and HLA in healthy donors. Here immunoSEQ multiplex PCR was the method, and the copy in TCRdb shows in-frame clones only, minus some. The sample contains around 74,000 clones, 85% of which appear only once. The sample taken for sequencing was PBMCs. The receptors originated from a man aged 25 to 45 in good health and CMV-seronegative.

Here the CDR3 reads CATQGSGELFF. The CDR3 bases are TGTGCCACACAGGGTTCCGGGGAGCTGTTTTTT. The chain employs TRBV10-3 and TRBJ2-2; a weak D match, TRBD1 (6 bases). V lost 10 bases and J 6 bases, leaving 9 bases between the germline ends. Germline V lookup: CDR1 ENHRY, CDR2 SYGVKD. This CDR3 contains 11 residues.

CDR3 in DNA: TGTGCCAGCAGTTCGTTCCGGACTTCATATAATTCACCCCTCCACTTT. It is translated as CASSSFRTSYNSPLHF. This chain joins TRBV5-6 and TRBJ1-6, with no clear D. The V end was cut by 5 bases, the J end by 4 bases, with 16 bases between. Germline assignment: CDR1 SGHDT and CDR2 YYEEEE. This CDR3 has 16 residues. The full variable domain, with the rest looked up from reference TRBV5-6 and TRBJ1-6, is DAGVTQSPTHLIKTRGQQVTLRCSPKSGHDTVSWYQQALGQGPQFIFQYYEEEERQRGNFPDRFSGHQFPNYSSELNVNALLLGDSALYLCASSSFRTSYNSPLHFGNGTRLTVT.

The chain joins TRBV6-5 to TRBJ1-3; D unresolved. The length of the CDR3 is 13 residues. Trimming stripped 10 bases from V and 0 bases from J, with 10 bases between. The V gene's germline CDR1 is MNHEY and CDR2 SVGAGI. CDR3 region: CATKLSSGNTIYF. CDR3 bases: TGTGCCACCAAGCTGAGCTCTGGAAACACCATATATTTT.

The sample holds a few counts of this clone. J is TRBJ1-2 and V is TRBV18; D remains ambiguous. CDR3 length: 13 residues. V was shortened by 2 bases and J by 3 bases, with 7 bases between the two germline ends. In germline, CDR1 is KGHSH, CDR2 LQKENI. CDR3 nucleotides: TGTGCCAGCTCACCAGAGACTGACTATGGCTACACCTTC. Translation gives CASSPETDYGYTF.

The J gene is TRBJ1-2, the V gene TRBV19; TRBD1 agrees at 10 bases. J was trimmed by 7 bases and V by 6 bases; bases with no gene match: 11. CDR1 is LNHDA, CDR2 SQIVND, per germline (reference sequence). The CDR3 runs to 15 residues. The CDR3 DNA follows: TGTGCCAGTAGCGATCCCGGGACAGGGGTGTTTGGCTACACCTTC. Translating gives CASSDPGTGVFGYTF. The full variable domain, completed using reference TRBV19 and TRBJ1-2, is DGGITQSPKYLFRKEGQNVTLSCEQNLNHDAMYWYRQDPGQGLRLIYYSQIVNDFQKGDIAEGYSVSREKKESFPLTVTSAQKNPTAFYLCASSDPGTGVFGYTFGSGTRLTVV.

V is TRBV4-1 and J is TRBJ1-1; D gene ambiguous. Germline CDR1 MGHRA, CDR2 YSYEKL. The length of the CDR3 is 15 residues. With 4 bases removed from V and 2 bases from J, the gap between germline ends came to 14 bases. The CDR3 loop is CASSLLAGINTEAFF. Here the CDR3 DNA reads TGCGCCAGCAGCCTCCTGGCAGGAATCAACACTGAAGCTTTCTTT.

J is TRBJ2-5 and V is TRBV9; D is uncertain. V was shortened by 0 bases and J by 5 bases, with 8 bases between the two germline ends. The CDR3 covers 13 residues. Looked up from germline, CDR1 is SGDLS and CDR2 is YYNGEE. CDR3 amino acids: CASSVGSRETQYF. The CDR3 DNA sequence: TGTGCCAGCAGCGTAGGATCCAGGGAGACCCAGTACTTC.

The V gene is TRBV6-5, the J gene TRBJ2-3, with 9 bases that match TRBD2. Germline values: CDR1 MNHEY, CDR2 SVGAGI. J lost 4 bases, V lost 4 bases, and 6 bases had no gene match. The CDR3 sequence is 15 residues long. The CDR3 loop is CASSFGGGASDTQYF. CDR3 DNA sequence: TGTGCCAGCAGTTTCGGCGGGGGGGCCTCAGATACGCAGTATTTT.

The chain combines TRBV5-8 with TRBJ2-3; the D is unclear. Looked up from germline, CDR1 is SGHTS and CDR2 is YDEGEE. The CDR3 runs 16 residues. The V gene lost 2 bases and the J gene lost 0 bases, with 13 bases spanning the gap. The CDR3: CASSLVGSPSTDTQYF. Written as DNA, the CDR3 is TGTGCCAGCAGCTTAGTCGGGTCCCCTAGCACAGATACGCAGTATTTT.

This clone showed up just a few times. This sequence joins TRBV5-1 and TRBJ1-5, with D possibly being TRBD1 (6 bases). Germline assignment: CDR1 SGHRS and CDR2 YFSETQ. Trimming removed 0 bases at V and 2 bases at J, with 6 bases between. The CDR3 contains 14 residues. Here the CDR3 DNA reads TGCGCCAGCAGCTTGGCAGGGGGCAATCAGCCCCAGCATTTT. Its translation: CASSLAGGNQPQHF.

This clone is a singleton in its sample. The chain recombines TRBV6-1 with TRBJ2-7; 8 nucleotides match TRBD1. This CDR3 spans 15 amino acids. V gave up 4 bases and J gave up 4 bases; unmatched junction bases: 9. Germline V gene data show CDR1 as MNHNS and CDR2 as SASEGT. The CDR3 sequence: CASSGRDRRRYEQYF. In DNA, the CDR3 is TGTGCCAGCAGTGGTAGGGACAGGCGCCGATACGAGCAGTACTTC.

The rearrangement links TRBV30 to TRBJ2-3; 10 bases map to TRBD2. This CDR3 contains 14 residues. Germline lookup yields CDR1 GTSNPN and CDR2 SVGIG (reference sequence). The junction had 3 bases not matched to a gene; V was cut back by 4 bases and J by 2 bases. CDR3 sequence reads: CAWTLAGVTDTQYF. DNA of the CDR3: TGTGCCTGGACCCTAGCGGGGGTCACAGATACGCAGTATTTT.

V gene TRBV28 combines with J gene TRBJ2-5; 8 nucleotides align to TRBD2. The CDR3 has 15 residues. Germline CDR1 reads MDHEN; CDR2 reads SYDVKM. V lost 5 bases to trimming and J lost 4 bases; unmatched junction nucleotides: 9. CDR3 residues: CASSAPGLGGETQYF. The CDR3 DNA is TGTGCCAGCAGTGCTCCGGGACTAGGTGGAGAGACCCAGTACTTC.

V and J are TRBV19 and TRBJ1-1; D gene uncertain. Germline V gene sequence: CDR1 LNHDA, CDR2 SQIVND (reference sequence). This CDR3 comprises 12 residues. Trimming removed 6 bases at V and 4 bases at J, with 9 bases between. In DNA form, the CDR3 reads TGTGCCAGTAGGACATTGACCACTGAAGCTTTCTTT. It codes for CASRTLTTEAFF.

The CDR3 region has the DNA TGTGCCAGCAGCCCCGGGGTAGCGGGGGTGGTATACGAGCAGTACTTC. Protein product: CASSPGVAGVVYEQYF. This chain connects TRBV28 to TRBJ2-7; 9 bases map to TRBD2. The junction had 13 bases not matched to a gene; V was cut back by 6 bases and J by 4 bases. CDR3 length equals 16 residues. Germline CDR1 and CDR2: MDHEN and SYDVKM.

The chain couples TRBV7-2 to TRBJ2-7; 7 bases align to TRBD2. V lost 5 bases and J lost 3; bases outside the gene matches: 7. Germline assignment: CDR1 SGHTA and CDR2 FQGNSA. The CDR3 is 14 amino acids. CDR3 nucleotides: TGTGCCAGCAGCCGAACTAGCGACTACTACGAGCAGTACTTC. It translates to CASSRTSDYYEQYF.

The V call is TRBV7-6, the J call TRBJ1-1, with D maybe TRBD1 (6 bases). V dropped 1 base and J dropped 0 bases, with 9 bases sitting between them. Germline loops: CDR1 SGHVS, CDR2 FNYEAQ. This CDR3 is 15 amino acids long. CDR3 residues: CASSLGAGVNTEAFF. The CDR3 DNA reads TGTGCCAGCAGCTTAGGGGCAGGGGTGAACACTGAAGCTTTCTTT.

This clone occurred many times. V is TRBV11-2 and J is TRBJ1-2; D might be TRBD1 (6 bases). This CDR3 contains 13 residues. V lost 0 bases and J lost 5, with 7 bases in between. Germline CDR1 SGHAT, CDR2 FQNNGV. The CDR3 loop reads CASSLDQGYGYTF. The CDR3 DNA reads TGTGCCAGCAGCTTAGACCAGGGGTATGGCTACACCTTC. Supplemented by reference TRBV11-2 and TRBJ1-2, the full variable domain reads EAGVAQSPRYKIIEKRQSVAFWCNPISGHATLYWYQQILGQGPKLLIQFQNNGVVDDSQLPKDRFSAERLKGVDSTLKIQPAKLEDSAVYLCASSLDQGYGYTFGSGTRLTVV.

The chain joins TRBV4-1 to TRBJ1-2; D possibly corresponds to TRBD1 (5 bases). CDR1 is MGHRA and CDR2 is YSYEKL in the germline V gene. This CDR3 contains 16 residues. V was pared by 1 base and J by 8 bases, with 20 bases between. The DNA of the CDR3 is TGCGCCAGCAGCCAAGTAGGAACAGGTCCCAAGGGAGGCTACACCTTC. It encodes CASSQVGTGPKGGYTF.

Turning to this clone: An end of the junction does not agree with germline; a read error may underlie this. This chain links TRBV7-7 with TRBJ2-5; D uncertain. From germline, CDR1 is SSHAT and CDR2 FNYEAQ (reference sequence). This CDR3 has 13 residues. The CDR3 spells CASSLGQQETQYF. In DNA, the CDR3 is TGTGCTAGCAGCTTAGGGCAGCAAGAGACCCAGTACTTC.

The chain links TRBV4-3 to TRBJ1-1; D may be TRBD1 (5 bases). The CDR3 spans 14 residues. V was clipped by 3 bases and J by 6 bases, with 14 bases between them. Germline CDR1 LGHNA, CDR2 YSLEER. CDR3: CASSQGEGWSEAFF. Written as DNA, the CDR3 is TGCGCCAGCAGCCAGGGGGAGGGGTGGTCTGAAGCTTTCTTT.

The chain recombines TRBV4-2 with TRBJ2-2; tentative D call: TRBD2 (5 bases). The CDR3 covers 15 residues. Germline CDR1 LGHNA, CDR2 YNFKEQ. Trimming removed 0 bases from V and 4 bases from J, with 9 bases in between. CDR3 bases: TGTGCCAGCAGCCAAGATCCGGGGATCACCGGGGAGCTGTTTTTT. Its translation: CASSQDPGITGELFF.

V usage is TRBV4-3 and J usage is TRBJ1-6, with D maybe TRBD1 (6 bases). The germline CDR1 and CDR2 sequences are LGHNA and YSLEER. Trimming took 4 bases from V and 7 from J, leaving 14 bases between them. The CDR3 sequence is 15 residues long. The CDR3 protein is CASSRGQPINSPLHF. The CDR3 DNA is TGCGCCAGCAGCCGTGGACAGCCGATAAATTCACCCCTCCACTTT.

The chain links TRBV29-1 to TRBJ1-1; D may be TRBD1 (6 bases). The CDR3 spans 11 residues. Germline lookup yields CDR1 SQVTM and CDR2 ANQGSEA. In nucleotides, the CDR3 is TGCAGTTACAGGGTGAACACTGAAGCTTTCTTT. Its protein is CSYRVNTEAFF.

The chain uses TRBV7-9 and TRBJ2-5; possible D gene TRBD1, 6 bases. CDR3 size: 14 residues. From germline, CDR1 is SEHNR and CDR2 FQNEAQ (reference sequence). V lost 1 base and J 1 base, leaving 7 bases between the germline ends. The CDR3 sequence is CASSLGTVQETQYF. In DNA, the CDR3 is TGTGCCAGCAGCTTAGGGACAGTCCAAGAGACCCAGTACTTC.

This chain connects TRBV15 to TRBJ2-7, with 7 bases identical to TRBD1. CDR1 is LNHNV, CDR2 YYDKDF, per germline (reference sequence). The V gene end was trimmed by 3 bases and the J gene end by 0 bases; junction bases not matched to a gene: 2. This CDR3 is built from 14 residues. The CDR3 coding sequence is TGTGCCACCAGCAGGGGGGACAGCTCCTACGAGCAGTACTTC. Its protein is CATSRGDSSYEQYF. Combining the CDR3 with reference TRBV15 and TRBJ2-7 gives the whole variable domain DAMVIQNPRYQVTQFGKPVTLSCSQTLNHNVMYWYQQKSSQAPKLLFHYYDKDFNNEADTPDNFQSRRPNTSFCFLDIRSPGLGDTAMYLCATSRGDSSYEQYFGPGTRLTVT.

The gene calls are TRBV25-1 and TRBJ1-1; D remains unclear. CDR1 and CDR2 from the germline V gene are MGHDK and SYGVNS. Trimming pared 4 bases from V and 0 bases from J, leaving 6 bases between. The CDR3 contains 13 residues. The CDR3 is CASSGAMNTEAFF. CDR3 sequence (DNA): TGTGCCAGCAGTGGAGCTATGAACACTGAAGCTTTCTTT. The whole variable domain, filled in from reference TRBV25-1 and TRBJ1-1, reads EADIYQTPRYLVIGTGKKITLECSQTMGHDKMYWYQQDPGMELHLIHYSYGVNSTEKGDLSSESTVSRIRTEHFPLTLESARPSHTSQYLCASSGAMNTEAFFGQGTRLTVV.

This chain uses TRBV9 with TRBJ2-7; 7 bases fit TRBD2. The ends lost 3 bases at V and 9 bases at J; junction bases unmatched: 3. CDR1 and CDR2 (germline): SGDLS, YYNGEE. This CDR3 is 11 amino acids long. CDR3 protein: CASSAGGLQYF. CDR3 DNA sequence: TGTGCCAGCAGCGCGGGGGGTTTGCAGTACTTC.

The V gene is TRBV2, the J gene TRBJ1-5; D gene uncertain. Germline V gene lookup returns CDR1 SNHLY and CDR2 FYNNEI. CDR3 length: 14 amino acids. The V gene lost 7 bases and the J gene lost 1 base, with 11 bases spanning the gap. The CDR3 nucleotides read TGTGCCAGCACAAACCGGTTGAGCAATCAGCCCCAGCATTTT. Translating it yields CASTNRLSNQPQHF.

This sequence joins TRBV29-1 and TRBJ1-2; 7 bases fit TRBD1. Germline loops: CDR1 SQVTM, CDR2 ANQGSEA. V was clipped by 7 bases and J by 6 bases; unmatched bases: 8. There are 12 residues in the CDR3. In nucleotides, the CDR3 is TGCAGCGCAGATGACAGGGCAAATGGCTACACCTTC. This translates into CSADDRANGYTF.